The next 5 T cell receptor beta chains were all read from a single sample in a study of T cell responses to AZD1222 COVID-19 vaccine. Sequencing was performed with immunoSEQ multiplex PCR; in TCRdb, only in-frame clones are kept and a portion is missing. The table includes about 150,000 clones, about 85% detected once. The input for sequencing was peripheral blood, taken on day 0 of AZD1222 vaccination. The receptors derive from an adult in good health.

The chain carries TRBV5-1 and TRBJ2-4; 14 bases agree with TRBD2. The CDR3 runs 18 residues. The trim removed 3 bases at V and 1 base at J, leaving 6 bases unmatched. The germline CDR1 and CDR2 sequences are SGHRS and YFSETQ. This chain's CDR3 is CASSSGTSGRRAKNIQYF. In DNA form, the CDR3 reads TGCGCCAGCAGCTCCGGGACTAGCGGGAGAAGGGCCAAAAACATTCAGTACTTC.

The chain employs TRBV6-2 or TRBV6-3 and TRBJ1-1; D gene ambiguous. Germline values: CDR1 MNHEY, CDR2 SVGEGT. The germline V and J ends were trimmed by 8 bases and 5 bases, with 18 bases remaining between them. The CDR3 is made up of 14 amino acids. CDR3 nucleotides: TGTGCCAGCGGCCCCGGTGGGTCGGGGACTGAAGCTTTCTTT. Translated: CASGPGGSGTEAFF.

The chain carries TRBV7-6 and TRBJ2-2; D ambiguous. Germline CDR1 SGHVS, CDR2 FNYEAQ. The CDR3 has 13 residues. Trimming stripped 2 bases from V and 7 bases from J, with 8 bases between. CDR3 in amino acids: CASSLLSVGELFF. Written as DNA, the CDR3 is TGTGCCAGCAGCTTACTTTCAGTCGGGGAGCTGTTTTTT.

This rearrangement joins TRBV6-1 to TRBJ2-7, with 7 bases aligning to TRBD1. The ends lost 5 bases at V and 7 bases at J; junction bases unmatched: 8. Germline CDR1 MNHNS, CDR2 SASEGT. This CDR3 contains 13 residues. DNA of the CDR3: TGTGCCAGCAGTTCAACAGGGGCAAGGGAGCAGTACTTC. It is translated as CASSSTGAREQYF.

This clone was observed a single time. This chain links TRBV14 with TRBJ2-7, with 7 bases aligning to TRBD1. The CDR3 sequence is 16 residues long. Per the germline V gene, CDR1 is SGHDN and CDR2 is FVKESK. Germline trimming cut 7 bases from V and 2 bases from J; bases unmatched to any gene: 14. CDR3: CASTSSPVTGPYEQYF. In DNA form, the CDR3 reads TGTGCCAGCACCTCGTCCCCCGTGACAGGGCCCTACGAGCAGTACTTC.